These T cell receptor beta chains were read from a single sample in a study of T cells in Graves' hyperthyroidism and ophthalmopathy. TCRdb reprocessed the multiplex PCR reads via MiXCR and lists one record per CDR3 protein. The data contain about 510,000 distinct CDR3 sequences, around 15% of them singletons. Material: blood. The origin of the receptors is a woman aged 40 to 55 with Graves' hyperthyroidism. The CDR3 runs from the conserved cysteine through the conserved F or W. Fields, in order: J gene, V gene, clone size, D gene, CDR3 length, CDR3 protein. The D gene is left open where the match is weak. Clone sizes are given selectively: once, few, many, or a class where the clone is expanded.

j_gene: TRBJ2-1; v_gene: TRBV7-3; abundance: many; d_gene: NA; len: 13; CDR3aa: CASSLGVENEQFF
j_gene: TRBJ1-2; v_gene: TRBV4-1; abundance: NA; d_gene: NA; len: 11; CDR3aa: CASSQDQGYTF
j_gene: TRBJ2-3; v_gene: TRBV7-9; abundance: NA; d_gene: NA; len: 14; CDR3aa: CASSLRDFPDTQYF
j_gene: TRBJ2-5; v_gene: TRBV7-9; abundance: many; d_gene: NA; len: 15; CDR3aa: CASSGVPDGQETQYF
j_gene: TRBJ2-7; v_gene: TRBV7-2; abundance: many; d_gene: TRBD2; len: 15; CDR3aa: CASSRLAGVGYEQYF
j_gene: TRBJ2-2; v_gene: TRBV24-1; abundance: many; d_gene: NA; len: 16; CDR3aa: CATSDPGTKNTGELFF
j_gene: TRBJ1-5; v_gene: TRBV28; abundance: many; d_gene: TRBD1; len: 16; CDR3aa: CASNLSDRGRSQPQHF
j_gene: TRBJ2-2; v_gene: TRBV2; abundance: many; d_gene: NA; len: 12; CDR3aa: CASGNVPGELFF
j_gene: TRBJ2-3; v_gene: TRBV12-3/TRBV12-4; abundance: many; d_gene: NA; len: 15; CDR3aa: CASTRMRSVTDTQYF
j_gene: TRBJ2-7; v_gene: TRBV3-1; abundance: NA; d_gene: NA; len: 15; CDR3aa: CASSTRTGGRNEQYF
j_gene: TRBJ1-1; v_gene: TRBV30; abundance: many; d_gene: NA; len: 16; CDR3aa: CAWSRRAEVPLYQAFF
j_gene: TRBJ2-2; v_gene: TRBV28; abundance: many; d_gene: TRBD1; len: 15; CDR3aa: CASSRRGLVTGELFF
j_gene: TRBJ2-2; v_gene: TRBV20-1; abundance: many; d_gene: TRBD2; len: 14; CDR3aa: CSANSGMNTGELFF
j_gene: TRBJ2-1; v_gene: TRBV12-5; abundance: many; d_gene: TRBD1; len: 17; CDR3aa: CASGLDGGTGVYNEQFF
j_gene: TRBJ2-2; v_gene: TRBV7-3; abundance: NA; d_gene: NA; len: 17; CDR3aa: CASSLTGGTANTGELFF
j_gene: TRBJ2-7; v_gene: TRBV9; abundance: NA; d_gene: TRBD2; len: 13; CDR3aa: CASSGTSHYEQYF
j_gene: TRBJ2-3; v_gene: TRBV6-6; abundance: NA; d_gene: NA; len: 14; CDR3aa: CASSYYDRTDTQYF
j_gene: TRBJ2-7; v_gene: TRBV20-1; abundance: NA; d_gene: NA; len: 12; CDR3aa: CSADGTTYEQYF
j_gene: TRBJ2-5; v_gene: TRBV6-1; abundance: many; d_gene: NA; len: 13; CDR3aa: CASSESWQETQYF
j_gene: TRBJ2-1; v_gene: TRBV28; abundance: few; d_gene: NA; len: 15; CDR3aa: CASSFHGPGGNEQFF
j_gene: TRBJ1-5; v_gene: TRBV24-1; abundance: NA; d_gene: NA; len: 14; CDR3aa: CATSKGESSQPQHF
j_gene: TRBJ1-6; v_gene: TRBV4-1; abundance: NA; d_gene: NA; len: 13; CDR3aa: CASSQDLNSPLHF
j_gene: TRBJ2-1; v_gene: TRBV6-1; abundance: many; d_gene: TRBD2; len: 13; CDR3aa: CASRSGSYNEQFF
j_gene: TRBJ1-5; v_gene: TRBV28; abundance: many; d_gene: NA; len: 13; CDR3aa: CASSTDSNQPQHF